This T cell receptor (beta chain) was observed in a study of T cell repertoires in cytomegalovirus infection (dated by TCRdb to the late 2010s). About the study as a whole: The peptide stimulations were aimed at well-studied HLA-B-restricted epitopes as well as recently identified HLA-C-restricted CMV epitopes, whose presentation resists viral immunomodulation. The HLA type of each donor mattered for the analysis, because public TCR beta signatures pointed to carriage of CMV infection along with the matching HLA type. Results the study describes overall, beyond this receptor: In both this cohort and an independent roughly 360-donor cohort, the cumulative frequency of public TCR beta family members distinguished carriers of CMV infection plus the relevant HLA type. The ex vivo response was dominated by HLA-C-restricted CMV-specific TCR beta clonotypes, and the single most frequent clonotype in two of eight donors was supplied by these HLA-C-restricted clonotypes.

Concerning this clonotype: Its recognized antigen is unknown. Nothing much larger sits one base from this clone, and base qualities are not available.

TCRdb lists the instrument as Illumina HiSeq 1500. TCRdb trimmed public reads at Q25 via fastp, called clones via MiXCR and kept in-frame beta chains. Rows with one shared CDR3 protein collapse into an entry with the most common genes and DNA. A total of 900,000 to 950,000 distinct CDR3 sequences appear in this sample, approximately 31% of them only once. The ten top clones hold around 15% of the sample. This sample's treatment or condition label indicates: in vitro stimulation with specific CMV peptide epitopes to enrich CMV-specific T cells. The TCR originated in a human donor in good health (CMV status not recorded). Some clones in this sample may be carry-over from other donors' samples. This specimen was cultured CD8+ T cells from PBMCs, taken from culture after CMV antigen stimulation.

At the DNA level, the sequence is TGTGCCAGCGGGGGGACCGCCGTGCTTGGATCCGGGGAGCTGTTTTTT. Its amino acids are CASGGTAVLGSGELFF. The rearranged chain carries TRBV2 and TRBJ2-2, with TRBD2 as a weak D call on 6 bases. Trimming removed 8 bases from V and 6 bases from J, leaving 22 bases between the germline ends. Based on the germline V gene, the CDR1 and CDR2 sequences are SNHLY and FYNNEI. The CDR3 sequence holds 16 residues, the cysteine and phenylalanine included. CDR3 DNA only is kept here, 48 bases in frame from base 1.